The 3 T cell receptor beta chains listed next were all sequenced from one sample in a study of blood T cell repertoires in COVID-19. Method: immunoSEQ multiplex PCR; TCRdb's copy keeps in-frame clones and lacks some. The sample holds roughly 290,000 clones; roughly 90% are singletons and the top ten take about 1.7%. The sample comprised PBMCs or T cells enriched from blood (not recorded which). The receptors originated from a woman younger than 30 with acute COVID-19.

The V and J genes are TRBV10-2 and TRBJ2-7, with TRBD1 identical over 9 bases. With 3 bases clipped from V and 5 bases from J, the junction kept 8 bases outside the gene matches. Germline-derived CDR1 and CDR2 are WSHSY and SAAADI. The CDR3 is made up of 15 amino acids. The CDR3 sequence is CASSDATGGPHEQYF. In nucleotides, the CDR3 is TGCGCCAGCAGTGACGCGACAGGGGGGCCCCACGAGCAGTACTTC.

The J gene is TRBJ2-7, the V gene TRBV5-4; TRBD1 aligns across 7 bases. Germline assignment: CDR1 SGHNT and CDR2 YYREEE (reference sequence). The CDR3 has 17 amino acids. V lost 4 bases and J lost 4; bases outside the gene matches: 17. The CDR3 loop is CASSPHGDRAGYYEQYF. In nucleotides, the CDR3 is TGTGCCAGCAGCCCGCACGGTGACAGGGCCGGGTATTACGAGCAGTACTTC. Full variable domain (rest looked up from reference TRBV5-4 and TRBJ2-7): ETGVTQSPTHLIKTRGQQVTLRCSSQSGHNTVSWYQQALGQGPQFIFQYYREEENGRGNFPPRFSGLQFPNYSSELNVNALELDDSALYLCASSPHGDRAGYYEQYFGPGTRLTVT.

The chain uses TRBV6-5 and TRBJ2-5; D is perhaps TRBD1 (7 bases). V lost 1 base to trimming and J lost 4 bases, with 13 bases between them. The germline V gene has CDR1 MNHEY and CDR2 SVGAGI. CDR3 size: 15 residues. DNA of the CDR3: TGTGCCAGCAGTTACTACAGGCAGGGGGGAGAGACCCAGTACTTC. Amino acid sequence: CASSYYRQGGETQYF.